This TCR beta chain was sequenced during a study of graft-versus-host responses after intestinal transplantation (dated by TCRdb to about 2021). Regarding the study in general: The transplants that recipients received were multivisceral, liver-intestinal, or isolated intestinal. The cohort enrolled some 23 intestinal transplant recipients including one retransplant, and a few patients lacking pretransplant specimens were excluded. Instead of going to the commercial service, samples from a few later patients were sequenced in-house on an Illumina MiSeq and processed with MiXCR. Graft-versus-host and host-versus-graft alloreactive T cell clones were tracked in the graft, circulation and bone marrow after intestinal transplantation using bulk TCR-beta CDR3 sequencing. A peak of at least 4% donor T cells among recipient peripheral blood mononuclear cells was the definition used for donor T cell macrochimerism. To identify alloreactive clones, pre-transplant mixed lymphocyte reaction products were sequenced and then compared with unstimulated pre-transplant donor and recipient T cells. All recipients received anti-thymocyte globulin induction followed by maintenance tacrolimus and steroids for around three years. What the study reported, not specific to this receptor: The relatively low number and heterogeneity of intestinal transplant patients limited the conclusions. GvH clones were detected in recipient bone marrow, and some of these GvH clones were observed earlier in ileal mucosa or blood, consistent with an intestinal mucosal origin. In patients with donor T cell macrochimerism, the allografts had high GvH to HvG T cell clonal ratios. Early after transplant, declines in HvG clones were associated with peak levels of circulating GvH clones.

The CDR3 holds 14 amino acids from the cysteine to the phenylalanine. CDR3 DNA is the only sequence kept; it has 42 bases, read in frame from the first base. Taken from the germline V gene, the CDR1 and CDR2 loops are MDHEN and SYDVKM. The V and J ends are trimmed by 7 bases and 6 bases, leaving 16 bases between them. Comment on this clone: No antigen is known for it. Nothing much larger sits one base from this clone, and base qualities are not available.

Library prep was done by the immunoSEQ multiplex PCR assay. For most patients, genomic DNA was isolated with the Qiagen DNeasy Blood and Tissue Kit and shipped frozen to Adaptive Biotechnologies for TCR sequencing. Adaptive Biotechnologies carried out high-throughput TCR-beta CDR3 sequencing of genomic DNA for most patients. As for the original processing: TCR sequencing data for roughly 18 patients were retrieved from Adaptive's ImmunoSEQ software; three other patients were processed with MiXCR and VDJtools. To correct CD4 versus CD8 sorting errors, sequences present in both subsets at a frequency ratio below 5:1 were removed. Because the origin of CDR3 nucleotide sequences shared between donor and recipient could not be assigned, those sequences were removed. To be classed as alloreactive, a clone needed at least 2-fold expansion over unstimulated cells and a minimum CFSE-low frequency of 0.002% (template counts) or 0.001% (read counts). Clones were considered mappable if detected in sequenced pre-transplant spleen, lymph node, or MLR CFSE-low populations of the donor or recipient. The cumulative frequency of alloreactive clones was calculated as a percentage of all sequences, weighted by copy number. The source is immuneACCESS, and TCRdb retained only in-frame sequences with V and J called. Part of the clones is not carried over; for the studies checked, unresolved V genes explain less than half of this, and the remainder is unexplained. From that table come the V and J calls and clone size; the DNA was used to work out D and trimming. The table for this sample lists 90,000 to 150,000 clones; approximately 95% of them were counted only once. The leading ten clones occupy about 3.3% of the sample.

The sample's time point label is to be understood as: cells obtained before transplantation from donor or recipient. CD3+CD4+ and CD3+CD8+ populations were FACS-sorted from unstimulated pre-transplant donor and recipient cells taken from spleen or lymph nodes. This receptor was taken from a human donor who received an intestinal transplant. This specimen consisted of unstimulated CD8+ T cells sorted from spleen or lymph node cells, obtained before intestinal transplant. The rearrangement combines TRBV28 with TRBJ2-1, with no confidently assigned D gene. CDR3 loop: CASTWHSGGNEQFF. At the DNA level, the sequence is TGTGCCAGCACGTGGCATTCTGGCGGCAATGAGCAGTTCTTC.